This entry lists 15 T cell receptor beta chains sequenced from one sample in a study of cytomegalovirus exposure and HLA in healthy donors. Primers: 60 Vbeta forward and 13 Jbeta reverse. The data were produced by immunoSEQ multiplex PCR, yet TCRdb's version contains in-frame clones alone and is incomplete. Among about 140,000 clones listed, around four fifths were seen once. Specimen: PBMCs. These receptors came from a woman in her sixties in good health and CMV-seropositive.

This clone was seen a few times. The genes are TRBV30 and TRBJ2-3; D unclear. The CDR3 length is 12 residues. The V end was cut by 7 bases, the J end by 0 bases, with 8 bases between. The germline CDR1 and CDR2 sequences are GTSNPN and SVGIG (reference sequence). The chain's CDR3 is CASTSSTDTQYF. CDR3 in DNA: TGTGCCTCGACTTCTAGCACAGATACGCAGTATTTT.

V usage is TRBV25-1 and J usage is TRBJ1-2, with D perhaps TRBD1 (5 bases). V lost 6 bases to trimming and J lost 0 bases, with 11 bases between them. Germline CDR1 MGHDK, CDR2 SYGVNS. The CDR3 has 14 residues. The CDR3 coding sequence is TGTGCCAGCAGCGGGCGGGGGACTAACTATGGCTACACCTTC. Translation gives CASSGRGTNYGYTF.

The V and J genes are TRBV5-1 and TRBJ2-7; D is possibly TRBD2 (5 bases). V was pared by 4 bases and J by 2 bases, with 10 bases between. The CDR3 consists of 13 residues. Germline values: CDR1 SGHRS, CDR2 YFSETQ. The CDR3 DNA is TGCGCCAGCAGCCTACTAGGGACCTACGAGCAGTACTTC. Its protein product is CASSLLGTYEQYF.

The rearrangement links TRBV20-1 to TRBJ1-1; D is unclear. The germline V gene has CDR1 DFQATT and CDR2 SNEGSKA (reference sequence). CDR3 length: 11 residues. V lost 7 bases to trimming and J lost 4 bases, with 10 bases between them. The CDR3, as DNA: TGCAGTGTTGATACAGTCACTGAAGCTTTCTTT. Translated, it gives CSVDTVTEAFF.

The DNA of the CDR3 is TGTGCCAGCAGCCGTGCCGGGACAGTCACAGATACGCAGTATTTT. Its protein product is CASSRAGTVTDTQYF. This rearrangement joins TRBV7-9 to TRBJ2-3; 7 positions match TRBD1. This CDR3 region has 15 residues. V lost 5 bases and J lost 2; bases outside the gene matches: 7. CDR1 and CDR2 (germline): SEHNR, FQNEAQ (reference sequence).

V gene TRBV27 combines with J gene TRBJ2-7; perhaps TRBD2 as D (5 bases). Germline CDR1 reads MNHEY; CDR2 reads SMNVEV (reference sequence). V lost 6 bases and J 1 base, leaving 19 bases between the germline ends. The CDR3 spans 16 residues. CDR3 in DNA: TGTGCCAGCAGGCCGGTAGCGAGGAGGAGGTCCTACGAGCAGTACTTC. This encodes CASRPVARRRSYEQYF.

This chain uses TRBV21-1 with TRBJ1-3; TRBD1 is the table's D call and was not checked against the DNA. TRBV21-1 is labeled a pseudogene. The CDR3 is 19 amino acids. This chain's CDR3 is CASSKRSGFGTGVLDTIYF. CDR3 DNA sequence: TGTGCCAGCAGCAAAAGGAGCGGGTTCGGGACAGGGGTTCTGGACACCATATATTTT.

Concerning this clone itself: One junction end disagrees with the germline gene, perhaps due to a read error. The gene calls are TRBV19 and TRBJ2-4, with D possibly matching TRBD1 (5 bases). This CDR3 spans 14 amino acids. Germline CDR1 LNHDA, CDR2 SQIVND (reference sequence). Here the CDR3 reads CASSIDQTLDIRYF. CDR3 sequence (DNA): TGTGCCAGTAGTATCGACCAGACGCTGGACATTCGGTACTTC.

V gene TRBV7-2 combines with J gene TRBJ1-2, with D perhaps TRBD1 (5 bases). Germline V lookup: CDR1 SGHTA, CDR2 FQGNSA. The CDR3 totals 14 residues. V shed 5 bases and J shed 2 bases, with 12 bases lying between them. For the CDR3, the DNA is TGTGCCAGCAGCCGCGACAGTTTAAACTATGGCTACACCTTC. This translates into CASSRDSLNYGYTF. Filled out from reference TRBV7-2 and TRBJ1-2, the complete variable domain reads GAGVSQSPSNKVTEKGKDVELRCDPISGHTALYWYRQSLGQGLEFLIYFQGNSAPDKSGLPSDRFSAERTGGSVSTLTIQRTQQEDSAVYLCASSRDSLNYGYTFGSGTRLTVV.

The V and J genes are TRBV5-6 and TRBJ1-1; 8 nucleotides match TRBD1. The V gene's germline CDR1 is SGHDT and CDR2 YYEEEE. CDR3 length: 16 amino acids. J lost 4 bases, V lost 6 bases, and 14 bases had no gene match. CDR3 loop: CASTPEPTGEATEAFF. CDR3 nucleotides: TGTGCCAGCACCCCCGAGCCGACAGGGGAGGCCACTGAAGCTTTCTTT.

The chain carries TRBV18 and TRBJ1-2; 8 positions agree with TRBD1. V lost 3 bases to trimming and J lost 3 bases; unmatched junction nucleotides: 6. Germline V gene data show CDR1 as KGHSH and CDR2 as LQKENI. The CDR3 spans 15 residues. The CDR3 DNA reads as TGTGCCAGCTCACCTTCCCAGACAGGGGACTATGGCTACACCTTC. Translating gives CASSPSQTGDYGYTF.

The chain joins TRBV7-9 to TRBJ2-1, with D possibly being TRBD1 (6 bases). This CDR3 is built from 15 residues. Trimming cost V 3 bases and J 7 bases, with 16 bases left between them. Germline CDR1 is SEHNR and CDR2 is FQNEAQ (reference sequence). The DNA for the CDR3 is TGTGCCAGCAGCTTGGACTCCACGAGGGGGAATGAGCAGTTCTTC. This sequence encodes CASSLDSTRGNEQFF.

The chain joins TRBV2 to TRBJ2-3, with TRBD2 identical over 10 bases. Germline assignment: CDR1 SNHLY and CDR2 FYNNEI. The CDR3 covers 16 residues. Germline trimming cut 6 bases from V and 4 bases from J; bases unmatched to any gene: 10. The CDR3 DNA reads TGTGCCAGCAGGCAGTCACTAGCGGGAATCCCAGATACGCAGTATTTT. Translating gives CASRQSLAGIPDTQYF. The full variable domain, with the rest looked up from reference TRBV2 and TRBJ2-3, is EPEVTQTPSHQVTQMGQEVILRCVPISNHLYFYWYRQILGQKVEFLVSFYNNEISEKSEIFDDQFSVERPDGSNFTLKIRSTKLEDSAMYFCASRQSLAGIPDTQYFGPGTRLTVL.

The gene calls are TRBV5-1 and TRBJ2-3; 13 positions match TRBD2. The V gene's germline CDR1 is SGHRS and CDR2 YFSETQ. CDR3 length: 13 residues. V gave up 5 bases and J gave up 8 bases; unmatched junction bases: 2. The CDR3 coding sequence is TGCGCCAGCAGTTGGACTAGCGGGAGTACGCAGTATTTT. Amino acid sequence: CASSWTSGSTQYF. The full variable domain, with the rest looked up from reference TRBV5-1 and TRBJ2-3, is KAGVTQTPRYLIKTRGQQVTLSCSPISGHRSVSWYQQTPGQGLQFLFEYFSETQRNKGNFPGRFSGRQFSNSRSEMNVSTLELGDSALYLCASSWTSGSTQYFGPGTRLTVL.

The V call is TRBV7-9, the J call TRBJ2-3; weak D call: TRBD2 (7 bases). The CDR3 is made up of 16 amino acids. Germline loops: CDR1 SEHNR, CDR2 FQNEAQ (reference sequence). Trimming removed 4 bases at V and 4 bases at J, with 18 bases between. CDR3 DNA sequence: TGTGCCAGCAGCTCCTGGACGGAGGGGGGGGCAGATACGCAGTATTTT. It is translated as CASSSWTEGGADTQYF.